These 5 T cell receptor beta chains originate from one sample sequenced in a study of spatial heterogeneity in lung cancer. Time point of the sample: sample taken at primary tumor resection. TCRdb reprocessed the 5' RACE reads with MiXCR, giving one entry per CDR3 protein. The repertoire has approximately 15,000 distinct CDR3 sequences, just over 3.5% of them found once; the top ten carry 9.8%. The source material was normal lung tissue next to the tumor, sampled at surgery. The receptors were sampled from a male donor with early-stage non-small cell lung cancer.

This clonotype has a count of ten or more. This beta chain is a stray read from a library made for alpha chains; its abundance is not meaningful. This sequence joins TRBV5-6 and TRBJ2-1; D remains ambiguous. V lost 4 bases to trimming and J lost 0 bases, with 11 bases between them. Germline V CDR1 and CDR2: SGHDT, YYEEEE. There are 15 residues in the CDR3. The CDR3 is CASSPDVSSYNEQFF. CDR3 sequence (DNA): TGTGCCAGCAGCCCGGACGTGAGCTCCTACAATGAGCAGTTCTTC.

This clonotype showed up many times. With the library built for alpha chains, this beta chain is off target and its frequency is not meaningful. The V and J genes are TRBV3-1 and TRBJ1-3; 8 bases are a match to TRBD1. The CDR3 has 15 amino acids. Unmatched junction bases numbered 6, after V lost 3 bases and J lost 5 bases. Per the germline V gene, CDR1 is LGHDT and CDR2 is YNNKEL (reference sequence). DNA of the CDR3: TGTGCCAGCAGCCATCGGGCAGGGGGCCGAAACACCATATATTTT. It encodes CASSHRAGGRNTIYF.

This clonotype was counted ten times or more. Being off target in a library aimed at alpha chains, this beta chain has a size of little meaning. The chain employs TRBV5-6 and TRBJ2-1; the D gene is possibly TRBD1 (6 bases). V gave up 5 bases and J gave up 0 bases, with 15 bases separating them. Germline-derived CDR1 and CDR2 are SGHDT and YYEEEE. The CDR3 is made up of 16 amino acids. DNA for the CDR3: TGTGCCAGCAGAAAAGACAGGAGCCTCTCCTACAATGAGCAGTTCTTC. Translating gives CASRKDRSLSYNEQFF.

This clonotype has ten or more counts. Found in a library prepared for alpha chains, this beta chain is an off-target read, and its abundance has little meaning. V is TRBV14 and J is TRBJ2-6; no clear D. The CDR3 is 17 residues long. V was shortened by 1 base and J by 0 bases, with 10 bases between the two germline ends. The germline CDR1 and CDR2 sequences are SGHDN and FVKESK. In DNA form, the CDR3 reads TGTGCCAGCAGCCAAGGAGTTAGAGTCTCTGGGGCCAACGTCCTGACTTTC. It encodes CASSQGVRVSGANVLTF.

The table lists this clonotype with many counts. Little can be read into the size of this beta chain, an off-target read in a library designed for alpha chains. The chain has TRBV6-4 and TRBJ2-2, with D unresolved. Trimming shortened V by 2 bases and J by 7 bases, and 14 bases separated the two germline ends. CDR1 and CDR2 (germline): MRHNA, SNTAGT. This CDR3 has 15 residues. CDR3 DNA: TGTGCCAGCAGTGACAATGGTCCGTCCGGCGGGGAGCTGTTTTTT. Translated: CASSDNGPSGGELFF.